What follows is one T cell receptor beta chain and its context. Its antigen is unknown. The CDR3 loop spans 18 amino acids. From germline, CDR1 is MNHNS and CDR2 SASEGT. Trimming pared 2 bases from V and 4 bases from J, leaving 24 bases between. TCRdb keeps only in-frame clones here, not all; method: immunoSEQ multiplex PCR. This sample has tens of thousands of clones, with 89% found just once. These data originate in a study of graft-versus-host responses after intestinal transplantation. General study results and limits: Some patients had graft-donor T cell macrochimerism. In their allografts, the ratios of graft-versus-host to host-versus-graft T cell clones were high.

Sample: unstimulated CD4+ T cells sorted from spleen or lymph node cells, taken before transplant. This receptor was identified in a human donor who was the organ donor for an intestinal transplant. This chain connects TRBV6-1 to TRBJ2-7, with D perhaps TRBD1 (7 bases). The CDR3 protein is CASSEIRGWRVSGYEQYF. The CDR3 DNA follows: TGTGCCAGCAGTGAAATCAGGGGGTGGAGGGTTTCGGGATACGAGCAGTACTTC.